Listed here are 31 T cell receptor beta chains from one sample, sequenced in a study of human T cells and chemical hapten exposure. In TCRdb, the RACE reads were re-called with MiXCR into one record per CDR3 protein. The sample yields tens of thousands of distinct CDR3 sequences, roughly a tenth seen once. Time point: patch test 1, 2 weeks after DPC sensitization. Regarding treatment: therapeutic diphenylcyclopropenone sensitization with weekly scalp DPC. Sequencing was performed on whole blood, taken in connection with sensitization to the hapten diphenylcyclopropenone (DPC). These receptors were collected from a woman in her 50s with alopecia areata. Some clones in this sample may be carry-over from other donors' samples.

This clonotype came up a few times. The V call is TRBV27, the J call TRBJ2-7; D is possibly TRBD1 or TRBD2 (5 bases each). The CDR3 totals 15 residues. Germline CDR1 is MNHEY and CDR2 is SMNVEV (reference sequence). Trimming removed 3 bases from V and 0 bases from J, with 12 bases in between. The CDR3 DNA reads TGTGCCAGCAGTTTCACCGGGACGAGCTCCTACGAGCAGTACTTC. It specifies CASSFTGTSSYEQYF.

This clonotype was counted ten times or more. V is TRBV7-9 and J is TRBJ2-6; 7 bases are shared with TRBD1. Losses at the gene ends were 4 bases for V and 0 bases for J; bases not matched to a gene: 9. There are 18 residues in the CDR3. Germline assignment: CDR1 SEHNR and CDR2 FQNEAQ (reference sequence). CDR3 residues: CASSSHRGALSGANVLTF. The DNA for the CDR3 is TGTGCCAGCAGCTCCCACAGGGGAGCGCTCTCTGGGGCCAACGTCCTGACTTTC. The full variable domain, in which reference TRBV7-9 and TRBJ2-6 provide the parts outside the CDR3, is DTGVSQNPRHKITKRGQNVTFRCDPISEHNRLYWYRQTLGQGPEFLTYFQNEAQLEKSRLLSDRFSAERPKGSFSTLEIQRTEQGDSAMYLCASSSHRGALSGANVLTFGAGSRLTVL.

In this sample, this clonotype turned up a few times. This chain connects TRBV29-1 to TRBJ2-3; D gene ambiguous. From germline, CDR1 is SQVTM and CDR2 ANQGSEA. The CDR3 runs to 14 residues. V lost 6 bases to trimming and J lost 1 base, with 14 bases between them. The CDR3 is CSVSRQTGTDTQYF. The CDR3 region has the DNA TGCAGCGTGTCTCGCCAAACTGGCACAGATACGCAGTATTTT.

This clonotype was seen more than once but under ten times. V is TRBV25-1 and J is TRBJ1-2; D perhaps matches TRBD1 (6 bases). V was pared by 2 bases and J by 7 bases, with 17 bases between. This CDR3 region has 15 residues. The germline CDR1 and CDR2 sequences are MGHDK and SYGVNS. DNA of the CDR3: TGTGCCAGCAGTGAACAGGGGCGCAAAAAGGTTGGCTACACCTTC. It translates to CASSEQGRKKVGYTF.

This clonotype was picked up many times. V is TRBV10-3 and J is TRBJ2-3; D not resolved. In germline, CDR1 is ENHRY, CDR2 SYGVKD. The length of the CDR3 is 14 residues. V lost 3 bases and J lost 1, with 8 bases in between. CDR3 sequence (DNA): TGTGCCATCAGTGATTGGCAGCGCACAGATACGCAGTATTTT. Translating gives CAISDWQRTDTQYF.

This clonotype was observed once. V gene TRBV28 combines with J gene TRBJ2-7; the match to TRBD2 covers 9 bases. Germline V lookup: CDR1 MDHEN, CDR2 SYDVKM. This CDR3 has 13 amino acids. The trim removed 5 bases at V and 5 bases at J, leaving 4 bases unmatched. The CDR3 DNA is TGTGCCAGCAGTCCTAGCGGGAACCACGAGCAGTACTTC. Translating gives CASSPSGNHEQYF.

The genes are TRBV2 and TRBJ1-2; TRBD1 is a possible D gene (5 bases). V was cut by 5 bases and J by 3 bases, with 10 bases left in between. Germline CDR1 SNHLY, CDR2 FYNNEI. This CDR3 spans 13 amino acids. CDR3 coding DNA: TGTGCCAGCAGTAAGACAGTGGACTATGGCTACACCTTC. Protein product: CASSKTVDYGYTF.

This clonotype was detected ten times or more. The chain combines TRBV13 with TRBJ1-6; 7 bases align to TRBD1. Germline V gene sequence: CDR1 PRHDT, CDR2 FYEKMQ (reference sequence). The CDR3 runs to 16 residues. The ends lost 5 bases at V and 7 bases at J; junction bases unmatched: 11. The CDR3 coding sequence is TGTGCCAGCAGCAATAGCAGGGGGAGAGGGAATTCACCCCTCCACTTT. This encodes CASSNSRGRGNSPLHF.

The chain carries TRBV11-2 and TRBJ2-7, with D tentatively TRBD2 (6 bases). CDR1 is SGHAT, CDR2 FQNNGV, per germline. Trimming pared 1 base from V and 5 bases from J, leaving 12 bases between. The CDR3 has 14 amino acids. The CDR3 region is CASSLVSGSNEQYF. DNA of the CDR3: TGTGCCAGCAGCTTAGTATCCGGGAGCAACGAGCAGTACTTC.

This clonotype was observed a handful of times. The rearrangement uses TRBV12-3 or TRBV12-4 and TRBJ1-1; TRBD1 aligns across 7 bases. The CDR3 sequence is 15 residues long. The trim removed 5 bases at V and 3 bases at J, leaving 9 bases unmatched. The CDR3 nucleotides are TGTGCCAGCAGTCCGACAGGGACCAGGTACACTGAAGCTTTCTTT. This codes for CASSPTGTRYTEAFF.

In its sample, this clonotype was seen many times. The chain has TRBV7-6 and TRBJ2-1, with D possibly TRBD1 on 5 matching bases. Germline V CDR1 and CDR2: SGHVS, FNYEAQ. V was cut by 4 bases and J by 6 bases, with 10 bases left in between. This CDR3 comprises 13 residues. CDR3 sequence: CASSSDRGNEQFF. DNA of the CDR3: TGTGCCAGCAGCTCCGACAGAGGCAATGAGCAGTTCTTC.

This sequence joins TRBV28 and TRBJ2-7; D might be TRBD1 (7 bases). V was trimmed by 6 bases and J by 7 bases, leaving 25 bases between them. The CDR3 spans 16 residues. Germline V gene sequence: CDR1 MDHEN, CDR2 SYDVKM. CDR3 protein: CASSRTSRQGGYEQYF. In DNA form, the CDR3 reads TGTGCCAGCAGCCGCACAAGTCGGCAGGGGGGTTATGAGCAGTACTTC.

V is TRBV5-1 and J is TRBJ1-1; D gene ambiguous. Looked up from germline, CDR1 is SGHRS and CDR2 is YFSETQ. V shed 5 bases and J shed 5 bases, with 19 bases lying between them. The CDR3 covers 15 residues. The CDR3: CASRSSWRARTEAFF. Here the CDR3 DNA reads TGCGCCAGCAGATCGAGTTGGAGGGCGCGGACTGAAGCTTTCTTT. The complete variable domain, with remaining parts taken from reference TRBV5-1 and TRBJ1-1, reads KAGVTQTPRYLIKTRGQQVTLSCSPISGHRSVSWYQQTPGQGLQFLFEYFSETQRNKGNFPGRFSGRQFSNSRSEMNVSTLELGDSALYLCASRSSWRARTEAFFGQGTRLTVV.

The chain links TRBV20-1 to TRBJ2-2; the match to TRBD1 covers 12 bases. V shed 6 bases and J 6 bases; nucleotides not matched to a gene: 8. Germline CDR1 reads DFQATT; CDR2 reads SNEGSKA (reference sequence). The length of the CDR3 is 15 residues. The CDR3 region is CSAPKGQGAPGELFF. The CDR3 DNA reads as TGCAGTGCCCCAAAGGGACAGGGGGCGCCCGGGGAGCTGTTTTTT.

This clonotype was counted only a few times. The CDR3: CASSTLAYEQYF. DNA of the CDR3: TGTGCCAGCAGCACCCTAGCCTACGAGCAGTACTTC. The J gene is TRBJ2-7, the V gene TRBV7-9; D remains ambiguous. Germline V gives CDR1 SEHNR, CDR2 FQNEAQ (reference sequence). The CDR3 contains 12 residues. V was clipped by 5 bases and J by 2 bases, with 7 bases between them.

This clonotype was seen at least ten times. The chain joins TRBV7-2 to TRBJ2-3, with D maybe TRBD2 (6 bases). The V gene lost 6 bases and the J gene lost 6 bases, with 13 bases spanning the gap. Germline lookup yields CDR1 SGHTA and CDR2 FQGNSA. The CDR3 covers 13 residues. CDR3 sequence reads: CASRLTSLDTQYF. The CDR3 region has the DNA TGTGCCAGCAGATTGACTAGTTTGGATACGCAGTATTTT.

Details on this clonotype: A much larger clone lies a single base off, so this may be a read error. The chain recombines TRBV11-3 with TRBJ2-2; D unclear. This CDR3 comprises 18 residues. V was shortened by 5 bases and J by 5 bases, with 24 bases between the two germline ends. The germline V gene encodes CDR1 SGHNT and CDR2 YENEEA. The CDR3 protein is CASSTRLSSAMGTGELFF. For the CDR3, the DNA is TGTGCCAGCAGCACCCGTCTTTCTAGTGCAATGGGGACCGGGGAGCTGTTTTTT.

There are many counts of this clonotype. This chain connects TRBV2 to TRBJ2-1; D uncertain. The CDR3 sequence is 13 residues long. V gave up 6 bases and J gave up 5 bases, with 11 bases separating them. Germline values: CDR1 SNHLY, CDR2 FYNNEI. The CDR3: CASRETKDNEQFF. In nucleotides, the CDR3 is TGTGCCAGCAGAGAAACAAAGGACAATGAGCAGTTCTTC.

The sample holds many counts of this clonotype. The chain employs TRBV28 and TRBJ1-6; TRBD1 matches at 7 bases. This CDR3 contains 15 residues. Germline CDR1 MDHEN, CDR2 SYDVKM. The CDR3 nucleotides read TGTGGGGTGACAGGGCCCCTCTTTTCTAATTCACCCCTCCACTTT. The encoded protein is CGVTGPLFSNSPLHF.

This clonotype has ten or more counts. The rearrangement joins TRBV20-1 to TRBJ2-7; unclear D gene. This CDR3 is 11 amino acids long. V was clipped by 7 bases and J by 2 bases, with 9 bases between them. CDR1 is DFQATT and CDR2 is SNEGSKA in the germline V gene (reference sequence). The chain's CDR3 is CSGDSTYEQYF. CDR3 nucleotide sequence: TGCAGTGGCGACTCGACCTACGAGCAGTACTTC.

To note about this clonotype: A read error is possible here, since a much larger clone lies one base away. The chain couples TRBV29-1 to TRBJ2-3; 12 nucleotides agree with TRBD2. Germline V gene sequence: CDR1 SQVTM, CDR2 ANQGSEA. The CDR3 consists of 16 residues. V lost 6 bases and J lost 0; bases outside the gene matches: 7. The CDR3 bases are TGCAGCGTGGGGGGACTAGCGGGCACTAGCACAGATACGCAGTATTTT. Amino acids: CSVGGLAGTSTDTQYF.

This clonotype occurred many times. This sequence joins TRBV19 and TRBJ1-4; 10 bases are shared with TRBD1. Losses at the gene ends were 6 bases for V and 5 bases for J; bases not matched to a gene: 6. The CDR3 loop spans 15 amino acids. Germline V gene data show CDR1 as LNHDA and CDR2 as SQIVND (reference sequence). The CDR3: CASRLRTGGNEKLFF. Here the CDR3 DNA reads TGTGCCAGTAGACTACGGACAGGGGGGAATGAAAAACTGTTTTTT.

This clonotype was picked up a small number of times. The CDR3 here is CASSLTDYEQYF. The CDR3 DNA is TGCGCCAGCAGCTTAACAGATTATGAGCAGTACTTC. This sequence joins TRBV5-1 and TRBJ2-7, with no clear D. This CDR3 has 12 amino acids. CDR1 is SGHRS and CDR2 is YFSETQ in the germline V gene. Trimming left V 2 bases short and J 7 bases short, with 10 bases between.

The chain links TRBV11-1 to TRBJ1-2; D unresolved. Trimming removed 8 bases at V and 8 bases at J, with 9 bases between. The CDR3 has 10 residues. CDR1 SGHAT and CDR2 FQDESV come from the germline V gene (reference sequence). CDR3: CASGEGGYTF. The DNA for the CDR3 is TGTGCCAGCGGAGAGGGCGGCTACACCTTC.

This clonotype was found many times. This rearrangement joins TRBV7-6 to TRBJ2-7, with D unclear. The germline CDR1 and CDR2 sequences are SGHVS and FNYEAQ. Trimming pared 1 base from V and 2 bases from J, leaving 9 bases between. CDR3 length equals 14 residues. CDR3 nucleotide sequence: TGTGCCAGCAGCTTAGGGGTAACTACCTACGAGCAGTACTTC. Translating gives CASSLGVTTYEQYF.

This clonotype was seen ten or more times. The chain has TRBV30 and TRBJ1-2; D is undetermined. The CDR3 is 12 amino acids. The germline V and J ends were trimmed by 0 bases and 4 bases, with 6 bases remaining between them. From germline, CDR1 is GTSNPN and CDR2 SVGIG (reference sequence). The CDR3 protein is CAWSVNTYGYTF. The DNA of the CDR3 is TGTGCCTGGAGTGTAAACACCTATGGCTACACCTTC.

This clonotype was seen at least ten times. This chain uses TRBV3-1 with TRBJ2-7; D gene ambiguous. There are 15 residues in the CDR3. V lost 6 bases, J lost 0 bases, and 15 bases lay in between. The germline V gene has CDR1 LGHDT and CDR2 YNNKEL (reference sequence). The DNA of the CDR3 is TGTGCCAGCAGACCCTCCACCCCGAGCTCCTACGAGCAGTACTTC. This translates into CASRPSTPSSYEQYF.

In regard to this clonotype: This may be a read error: a much more frequent sequence differs by one nucleotide. The V gene is TRBV4-2, the J gene TRBJ2-3; D unresolved. The V gene lost 0 bases and the J gene lost 6 bases, with 16 bases spanning the gap. This CDR3 has 16 residues. CDR1 LGHNA and CDR2 YNFKEQ come from the germline V gene. CDR3 loop: CASSQDAGQWADTQYF. In DNA form, the CDR3 reads TGTGCCAGCAGCCAAGACGCTGGGCAGTGGGCGGATACGCAGTATTTT.

This clonotype was found many times. The gene calls are TRBV20-1 and TRBJ1-2; no firm D call. CDR1 DFQATT and CDR2 SNEGSKA come from the germline V gene (reference sequence). Trimming took 5 bases from V and 6 from J, leaving 13 bases between them. CDR3 length: 12 amino acids. DNA of the CDR3: TGCAGTGCTGCGCTGGGAAGGGATGGCTACACCTTC. Translated: CSAALGRDGYTF.

The J gene is TRBJ2-3, the V gene TRBV7-6; D is perhaps TRBD1 or TRBD2 (5 bases each). The CDR3 has 15 amino acids. V lost 4 bases, J lost 2 bases, and 13 bases lay in between. Germline V CDR1 and CDR2: SGHVS, FNYEAQ. Here the CDR3 reads CASSSVGTDTDTQYF. In DNA form, the CDR3 reads TGTGCCAGCAGCTCCGTGGGGACCGACACAGATACGCAGTATTTT.

This clonotype was found many times. The genes are TRBV11-2 and TRBJ2-5; no clear D gene. Germline lookup yields CDR1 SGHAT and CDR2 FQNNGV. The CDR3 sequence is 13 residues long. The V gene lost 5 bases and the J gene lost 5 bases, with 12 bases spanning the gap. The CDR3 nucleotides are TGTGCCAGCAGCCGAGGTGCCGGGGAGACCCAGTACTTC. This codes for CASSRGAGETQYF.